The present entry profiles one TCR beta chain with its context. This specimen belongs to a study of cytomegalovirus exposure and HLA in healthy donors. V was trimmed by 7 bases and J by 0 bases, leaving 10 bases between them. Looked up from germline, CDR1 is LNHDA and CDR2 is SQIVND (reference sequence). The CDR3 is 14 amino acids. Both 60 Vbeta primers and 13 Jbeta primers went into the PCR. Sequenced by immunoSEQ multiplex PCR; TCRdb stores in-frame clones only, minus some. The table shows 100,000 to 150,000 clones, with roughly 70% occurring only once. This sequence originates from a man between 35 and 55 years old in good health and CMV-seropositive. Sequenced material: PBMCs. The genes are TRBV19 and TRBJ1-5; unclear D gene. CDR3 in amino acids: CASTPRDSNQPQHF. The DNA for the CDR3 is TGTGCCAGTACCCCCCGGGATAGCAATCAGCCCCAGCATTTT.